The subject of this entry is one TCR beta chain. What this receptor recognizes is not known. No base quality values were provided; no much bigger clone lies one nucleotide off. The data stem from a study of Ad26.COV2.S vaccination and SARS-CoV-2 variants (dated by TCRdb to about 2021). Context from the whole study: Donors in the vaccine arm were drawn from COV1001, a multicentre, randomized, double-blind, placebo-controlled phase I-IIa trial testing Ad26.COV2.S in healthy adults. Dosing of Ad26.COV2.S was intramuscular, at either 5x10^10 or 1x10^11 viral particles, delivered as one shot or as two shots spaced 56 days apart. TCRbeta repertoire sequencing served as the tool for gauging how specific and how broad the SARS-CoV-2-reactive T cell receptors were following Ad26.COV2.S vaccination. A total of 32 samples were included in the TCR-sequenced set, comprising roughly 19 Ad26.COV2.S vaccine recipients, 5 placebo recipients and 8 SARS-CoV-2 convalescent individuals. Participants in the trial were split at random into five groups of five each, receiving low-dose or high-dose Ad26.COV2.S once or twice, or else placebo on both occasions. Blinding of investigators to trial group allocation was maintained during experiments and outcome assessment. On the study overall, not on this receptor specifically: According to the authors, total T cell responses may have been underestimated by the TCR breadth and depth analyses. Higher spike-specific TCR breadth was observed in Ad26.COV2.S recipients than in placebo recipients (P = 0.0014). After vaccination, spike-specific CD8+ and CD4+ T cell responses were reported to show substantial breadth. Non-spike TCR breadth was comparable between vaccine and placebo recipients, consistent with the vaccine containing only spike. The study was not powered for comparison of responses between vaccine doses or regimens.

The cysteine opens and the phenylalanine closes a CDR3 of 15 amino acids. Left in the record is the CDR3 DNA by itself, 45 bases read in frame from the first base. CDR1 and CDR2 (SGHDT, YYEEEE) derive from the germline V gene. Germline trimming amounts to 0 bases on V and 8 bases on J, with 8 as the count of junction bases outside the gene matches. The immunoSEQ Assay was the method used to sequence TCRbeta CDR3 regions. After extraction, genomic DNA underwent amplification by bias-controlled multiplex PCR, followed by high-throughput sequencing. As for how the authors treated the data: To quantify the absolute abundance of every unique TCRbeta CDR3 region, sequences were collapsed and filtered. T cell fraction was estimated by normalizing TCRbeta template counts to usable DNA, which was measured by amplifying reference genes present in all nucleated cells. Repertoire TCRs were annotated as SARS-CoV-2-specific when V gene, CDR3 amino acid sequence and J gene were exactly matched to a known reactive TCR set. The reference SARS-CoV-2 TCR set came from MIRA and was filtered for enrichment in COVID-19-positive ImmuneCODE repertoires, removing public or cross-reactive TCRs. Using the MIRA antigens, annotated TCRs were further analysed by specific ORF or by position within an ORF. Breadth was defined as annotated unique rearrangements over total unique productive rearrangements; depth was the summed frequency of those rearrangements. TCR breadth was compared between groups using two-sided Wilcoxon rank-sum tests. TCRdb took over this immuneACCESS table, retaining in-frame rearrangements with V and J assigned. Such tables are incomplete; in checked studies, under half of the missing clones stem from an unresolved V gene, and the remainder is unexplained. For V, J and clone size, that table is used; D and trimming come from the DNA. The sample data list around 300,000 clones, and around 90% of these were observed just once. Around 5.5% of the sample is in the top ten clones.

According to the study, the label for this sample's treatment or condition signals: over 15 received Ad26.COV2.S at low or high dose, single or two shots; five or six received placebo; per-sample allocation not given. For vaccine and placebo recipients, repertoires were sequenced using samples collected on day 63 after the first injection. In Cohort 1b, roughly 25 adults aged 18-55 years were enrolled at a single site in Boston, USA, between 29 July and 7 August 2020. As a vaccine, Ad26.COV2.S was a replication-incompetent adenovirus type 26 vector that expressed a prefusion-stabilized SARS-CoV-2 spike protein derived from the original Wuhan strain.

The V and J segments used are TRBV5-6 and TRBJ1-2; 9 bases in between match TRBD1. The material sequenced was peripheral blood, taken in a trial of Ad26.COV2.S vaccine versus placebo. The sequence came from a person between 18 and 59 years old who received the Ad26.COV2.S COVID-19 vaccine or a placebo. This receptor has the CDR3 CASSLGDREIDGYTF. DNA sequence: TGTGCCAGCAGCTTGGGGGACAGGGAAATTGACGGCTACACCTTC.